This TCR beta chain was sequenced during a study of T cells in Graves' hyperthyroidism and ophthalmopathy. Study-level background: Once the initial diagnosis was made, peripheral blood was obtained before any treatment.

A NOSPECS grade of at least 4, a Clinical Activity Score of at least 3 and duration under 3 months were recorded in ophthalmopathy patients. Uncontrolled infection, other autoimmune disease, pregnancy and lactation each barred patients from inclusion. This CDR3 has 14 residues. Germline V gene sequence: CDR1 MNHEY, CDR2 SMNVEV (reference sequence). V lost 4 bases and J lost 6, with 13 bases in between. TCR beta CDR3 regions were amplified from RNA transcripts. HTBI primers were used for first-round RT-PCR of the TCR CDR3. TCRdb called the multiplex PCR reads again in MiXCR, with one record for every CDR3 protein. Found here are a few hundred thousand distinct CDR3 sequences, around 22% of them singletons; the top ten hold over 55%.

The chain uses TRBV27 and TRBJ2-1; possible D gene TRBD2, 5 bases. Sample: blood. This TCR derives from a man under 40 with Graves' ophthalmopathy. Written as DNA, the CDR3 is TGTGCCAGCAGTTCGAATAGCGCTTCCAATGAGCAGTTCTTC. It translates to CASSSNSASNEQFF.